The clone carrying this T cell receptor beta chain was observed many times. Its target is not known. This sample is part of a study of blood T cells in healthy people across ages. The study's findings and limits: Long-lived donors exceeded aged donors in naive CD4+ cells and diversity. Strong correlation was found linking TCR beta diversity to naive T cell percentage.

Alongside a J-beta primer mix, a sample-barcoded 5' primer served in a second PCR lasting roughly 7 to 11 cycles. TCRdb reprocessed the 5' RACE reads via MiXCR and lists one record per CDR3 protein. The sample includes hundreds of thousands of distinct CDR3 sequences, 32% seen only once; the top ten take roughly 15%. V was trimmed by 0 bases and J by 5 bases, leaving 6 bases between them. This CDR3 has 13 amino acids. Looked up from germline, CDR1 is KGHDR and CDR2 is SFDVKD. The gene calls are TRBV24-1 and TRBJ2-5; D is uncertain. The sample comprised blood. The TCR originated in a woman over 75 in good health. This CDR3 is CATSDLGRETQYF. The CDR3 region has the DNA TGTGCCACCAGTGATTTGGGCCGGGAGACCCAGTACTTC.